This TCR beta chain was retrieved from a study of blood T cell repertoires in COVID-19. Whole-study context: Whether acute or convalescent, the COVID-19 samples came from the United States, Italy and Spain. PBMCs, B-cell-depleted T cells, or T cells provided the cDNA or gDNA that made up the material.

Patients from Seattle were sampled longitudinally, starting during active infection. In the original processing: Scientists estimated how many nucleated cells there were by amplifying reference gene primers. Libraries were prepared by immunoSEQ multiplex PCR; TCRdb keeps only in-frame clonotypes and omits some of them. V and J calls and clone size are those listed in that table; D and trimming were worked out from the DNA. The sample includes fewer than 90,000 clones, about 77% of them seen just once. V shed 3 bases and J 3 bases; nucleotides not matched to a gene: 6. The germline gives CDR1 SGDLS, CDR2 YYNGEE. The CDR3 length is 15 residues. This clone was counted once.

The chain recombines TRBV9 with TRBJ1-5; 7 bases are shared with TRBD1. Sequenced: peripheral blood. This receptor was identified in a man between 65 and 80 years old with COVID-19, enrolled during active disease. The CDR3 nucleotides are TGTGCCAGCAGCGCCACCGGACAGGTCAATCAGCCCCAGCATTTT. Its translation is CASSATGQVNQPQHF.